This T cell receptor beta chain was sequenced in a study of T cells in Graves' hyperthyroidism and ophthalmopathy. This clonotype has more than one count but fewer than ten. The antigen remains undetermined. One end of the junction fails to match germline, which may point to a read error. Regarding the study as a whole: Ophthalmopathy and stable hyperthyroidism were told apart by a 13 V-J model.

In germline, CDR1 is MNHNS, CDR2 SASEGT. The CDR3 totals 14 residues. Researchers amplified the TCR beta CDR3 regions from RNA transcripts. In the first-round RT-PCR of the TCR CDR3, the HTBI primer set was used. TCRdb re-called the multiplex PCR reads with MiXCR, one entry per CDR3 protein. The table shows some 620,000 distinct CDR3 sequences, with around 15% occurring only once. The material sequenced was blood. The source of this sequence is a woman in her 30s with Graves' hyperthyroidism. The gene calls are TRBV6-1 and TRBJ2-5; the match to TRBD2 covers 11 bases. In nucleotides, the CDR3 is TGTGCCAGCAGTCCCTCCGTGGCTAGCGGGGGGCTTGACTTC. Protein: CASSPSVASGGLDF.